This entry lists 29 T cell receptor beta chains sequenced from one sample in a study of shared clonotypes between healthy human individuals. Sequencing used immunoSEQ multiplex PCR; TCRdb keeps in-frame clones, though not all of them. The sample has millions of clones; approximately 95% are singletons. Sequenced sample: naive CD4+ T cells sorted from blood. Subset denoted: CD45RA+ positively selected. All receptors derive from a man between 18 and 29 years old in good health.

The chain employs TRBV10-3 and TRBJ1-1, with D maybe TRBD1 (5 bases). This CDR3 contains 15 residues. The V and J ends lost 4 bases and 4 bases respectively, with 16 bases between them. Germline CDR1 reads ENHRY; CDR2 reads SYGVKD. The CDR3 sequence: CAISGGLNGGTEAFF. CDR3 nucleotide sequence: TGTGCCATCAGTGGGGGTCTAAATGGGGGCACTGAAGCTTTCTTT.

The gene calls are TRBV29-1 and TRBJ2-4, with 10 bases matching TRBD1. Per the germline V gene, CDR1 is SQVTM and CDR2 is ANQGSEA. V lost 6 bases to trimming and J lost 6 bases; unmatched junction nucleotides: 5. The CDR3 contains 13 residues. The CDR3 DNA reads TGCAGCGTGGGGACAGGGGTGGGAAACATTCAGTACTTC. This sequence encodes CSVGTGVGNIQYF.

This CDR3 reads CASTPPGTRYNEQFF. In DNA, the CDR3 is TGTGCCAGCACCCCTCCAGGGACACGCTACAATGAGCAGTTCTTC. The gene calls are TRBV11-2 and TRBJ2-1; perhaps TRBD1 as D (6 bases). Germline V CDR1 and CDR2: SGHAT, FQNNGV. The V end lost 7 bases, the J end lost 3 bases, and 16 bases lay between the germline ends. CDR3 length equals 15 residues.

The genes are TRBV5-1 and TRBJ2-7; D is possibly TRBD1 (5 bases). Trimming pared 3 bases from V and 6 bases from J, leaving 13 bases between. The germline gives CDR1 SGHRS, CDR2 YFSETQ. This CDR3 comprises 13 residues. The chain's CDR3 is CASSWTRFGEQYF. In DNA form, the CDR3 reads TGCGCCAGCAGCTGGACAAGATTTGGCGAGCAGTACTTC.

This rearrangement joins TRBV7-9 to TRBJ2-3, with D possibly TRBD2 on 6 matching bases. Germline V gene data show CDR1 as SEHNR and CDR2 as FQNEAQ (reference sequence). The CDR3 extends over 13 amino acids. Trimming stripped 4 bases from V and 2 bases from J, with 7 bases between. The CDR3 DNA sequence: TGTGCCAGCAGCTGGGACTTCACAGATACGCAGTATTTT. Translation: CASSWDFTDTQYF.

The chain joins TRBV10-3 to TRBJ1-2, with a tentative D call TRBD1 (6 bases). CDR1 ENHRY and CDR2 SYGVKD come from the germline V gene. CDR3 length: 12 residues. V gave up 6 bases and J gave up 6 bases, with 11 bases separating them. The CDR3 protein is CAISGQKDGYTF. The CDR3 DNA sequence: TGTGCCATCAGCGGACAGAAAGATGGCTACACCTTC.

The chain combines TRBV6-6 with TRBJ2-7; 7 bases fit TRBD1. V gave up 5 bases and J gave up 2 bases; unmatched junction bases: 0. CDR1 is MNHNY and CDR2 is SVGAGI in the germline V gene (reference sequence). The CDR3 sequence is 12 residues long. CDR3 region: CASSGTAYEQYF. CDR3 coding DNA: TGTGCCAGCAGTGGGACAGCCTACGAGCAGTACTTC.

The rearrangement uses TRBV19 and TRBJ1-6; TRBD1 is a possible D gene (5 bases). This CDR3 contains 15 residues. The V end lost 5 bases, the J end lost 8 bases, and 16 bases lay between the germline ends. Germline V gene lookup returns CDR1 LNHDA and CDR2 SQIVND (reference sequence). The CDR3 coding sequence is TGTGCCAGTAGTGAGGGACCCACCGGGGATTCACCCCTCCACTTT. Protein: CASSEGPTGDSPLHF.

About this clone itself: The final CDR3 position lacks the conserved phenylalanine or tryptophan, pointing to a likely read error. This chain uses TRBV18 with TRBJ1-2, with D hard to call. This CDR3 is built from 15 residues. V gave up 0 bases and J gave up 0 bases, with 8 bases separating them. Germline V gene lookup returns CDR1 KGHSH and CDR2 LQKENI. CDR3 sequence (DNA): TGTGCCAGCTCACCACCGGAAGGGTCTAACTATGGCTACACCCTC. Protein product: CASSPPEGSNYGYTL.

CDR3 nucleotide sequence: TGTGCCAGCAGTTTTTATTCATTGGGCACTGAAGCTTTCTTT. This sequence encodes CASSFYSLGTEAFF. The chain carries TRBV28 and TRBJ1-1; D unclear. The V end lost 3 bases, the J end lost 4 bases, and 12 bases lay between the germline ends. Germline assignment: CDR1 MDHEN and CDR2 SYDVKM. The CDR3 contains 14 residues. Full variable domain (remainder filled in from reference TRBV28 and TRBJ1-1): DVKVTQSSRYLVKRTGEKVFLECVQDMDHENMFWYRQDPGLGLRLIYFSYDVKMKEKGDIPEGYSVSREKKERFSLILESASTNQTSMYLCASSFYSLGTEAFFGQGTRLTVV.

This chain links TRBV2 with TRBJ2-2, with TRBD2 matching 10 bases. Germline trimming cut 8 bases from V and 5 bases from J; bases unmatched to any gene: 5. The CDR3 covers 14 residues. The germline V gene encodes CDR1 SNHLY and CDR2 FYNNEI. CDR3 nucleotide sequence: TGTGCCAGCGGCACTAGCGGGGTTACCGGGGAGCTGTTTTTT. This translates into CASGTSGVTGELFF.

Of note for this clone: Relative to the germline gene, one junction end is altered; a read error may explain this. This chain uses TRBV7-7 with TRBJ1-1; 7 bases line up with TRBD1. This CDR3 region has 15 residues. CDR1 and CDR2 from the germline V gene are SSHAT and FNYEAQ (reference sequence). The CDR3, as DNA: TGTGCTAGCAGTTTAAAACAGGGGATGGGCACTGAAGCTTTCTTT. Amino acid sequence: CASSLKQGMGTEAFF.

The chain uses TRBV5-6 and TRBJ2-7; 8 positions match TRBD1. The CDR3 spans 15 residues. The V and J ends lost 0 bases and 0 bases, in that order; junction bases with no gene match: 2. Germline CDR1 is SGHDT and CDR2 is YYEEEE. CDR3 sequence: CASSLGGTGSYEQYF. Here the CDR3 DNA reads TGTGCCAGCAGCTTGGGTGGGACAGGCTCCTACGAGCAGTACTTC.

V is TRBV6-5 and J is TRBJ2-5; perhaps TRBD1 as D (6 bases). CDR1 and CDR2 (germline): MNHEY, SVGAGI. With 6 bases removed from V and 5 bases from J, the gap between germline ends came to 16 bases. The length of the CDR3 is 14 residues. CDR3 in amino acids: CASRIGQLGETQYF. The CDR3, as DNA: TGTGCCAGCAGAATCGGACAGTTGGGGGAGACCCAGTACTTC.

This clone was detected only once. V usage is TRBV18 and J usage is TRBJ1-2, with TRBD1 matching 7 bases. In germline, CDR1 is KGHSH, CDR2 LQKENI. The V and J ends lost 1 base and 8 bases, in that order; junction bases with no gene match: 16. The CDR3 is made up of 17 amino acids. The CDR3 DNA reads as TGTGCCAGCTCACCACTTTTTGAAAGGGGGCGGATCGGCGGCTACACCTTC. Protein product: CASSPLFERGRIGGYTF.

V and J are TRBV18 and TRBJ2-6; 12 bases are a match to TRBD1. This CDR3 is 21 amino acids long. V lost 1 base to trimming and J lost 0 bases; unmatched junction nucleotides: 10. The V gene's germline CDR1 is KGHSH and CDR2 LQKENI. DNA for the CDR3: TGTGCCAGCTCACCACGTCCCGGGACAGGGGGCGCACCCTCTGGGGCCAACGTCCTGACTTTC. Translation: CASSPRPGTGGAPSGANVLTF.

The chain uses TRBV11-2 and TRBJ2-6, with 9 positions matching TRBD2. With 4 bases clipped from V and 0 bases from J, the junction kept 7 bases outside the gene matches. This CDR3 comprises 18 residues. From germline, CDR1 is SGHAT and CDR2 FQNNGV. CDR3 sequence reads: CASSYRAGGVSGANVLTF. The CDR3 DNA reads TGTGCCAGCAGCTACCGAGCGGGGGGCGTCTCTGGGGCCAACGTCCTGACTTTC. The whole variable domain, remainder taken from reference TRBV11-2 and TRBJ2-6, is EAGVAQSPRYKIIEKRQSVAFWCNPISGHATLYWYQQILGQGPKLLIQFQNNGVVDDSQLPKDRFSAERLKGVDSTLKIQPAKLEDSAVYLCASSYRAGGVSGANVLTFGAGSRLTVL.

The V gene is TRBV6-6, the J gene TRBJ2-1, with D possibly TRBD2 on 5 matching bases. Between the trimmed V and J ends, which lost 3 bases and 5 bases, there was a span of 14 bases. Germline loops: CDR1 MNHNY, CDR2 SVGAGI (reference sequence). The CDR3 is made up of 15 amino acids. CDR3 sequence: CASSYTRWGDNEQFF. CDR3 DNA: TGTGCCAGCAGTTATACCAGGTGGGGAGACAATGAGCAGTTCTTC.

The chain's CDR3 is CASSFRRSGQETQYF. Written as DNA, the CDR3 is TGCGCCAGCAGCTTCCGGCGTAGCGGGCAAGAGACCCAGTACTTC. This chain links TRBV5-1 with TRBJ2-5; 7 bases are a match to TRBD2. CDR3 length: 15 residues. V was pared by 2 bases and J by 2 bases, with 6 bases of the junction left unmatched. CDR1 is SGHRS, CDR2 YFSETQ, per germline.

This clone was counted only a few times. The V gene is TRBV5-1, the J gene TRBJ1-6; possible D gene TRBD1, 5 bases. Germline CDR1 reads SGHRS; CDR2 reads YFSETQ. The V gene lost 3 bases and the J gene lost 0 bases, with 10 bases spanning the gap. CDR3 length: 16 residues. The CDR3 region is CASSWDDSSYNSPLHF. DNA of the CDR3: TGCGCCAGCAGCTGGGACGACAGCTCCTATAATTCACCCCTCCACTTT.

The genes are TRBV11-2 and TRBJ2-5, with 10 bases matching TRBD2. After removal of 1 base from V and 4 bases from J, the junction contained 12 bases not matched to a gene. CDR1 and CDR2 (germline): SGHAT, FQNNGV. The length of the CDR3 is 18 residues. The CDR3 protein is CASSLVARTSGVRETQYF. Written as DNA, the CDR3 is TGTGCCAGCAGCTTAGTTGCCCGGACTAGCGGAGTTCGAGAGACCCAGTACTTC. Filled out from reference TRBV11-2 and TRBJ2-5, the complete variable domain reads EAGVAQSPRYKIIEKRQSVAFWCNPISGHATLYWYQQILGQGPKLLIQFQNNGVVDDSQLPKDRFSAERLKGVDSTLKIQPAKLEDSAVYLCASSLVARTSGVRETQYFGPGTRLLVL.

This clone occurred once. This chain uses TRBV4-3 with TRBJ2-3; 9 bases agree with TRBD1. V lost 4 bases to trimming and J lost 1 base; unmatched junction nucleotides: 9. The V gene's germline CDR1 is LGHNA and CDR2 YSLEER. The CDR3 covers 17 residues. CDR3 nucleotides: TGCGCCAGCAGCCCGGACTTCGGGACAGGGCGCACAGATACGCAGTATTTT. Its translation: CASSPDFGTGRTDTQYF.

Concerning this clone itself: The same CDR3 is also encoded by other DNA sequences in this sample. This chain joins TRBV9 and TRBJ2-2; D perhaps matches TRBD2 (6 bases). The CDR3 consists of 15 residues. Germline loops: CDR1 SGDLS, CDR2 YYNGEE. The germline V and J ends were trimmed by 2 bases and 0 bases, with 8 bases remaining between them. CDR3: CASSVGGANTGELFF. The CDR3 DNA sequence: TGTGCCAGCAGCGTCGGCGGGGCGAACACCGGGGAGCTGTTTTTT.

V gene TRBV6-1 combines with J gene TRBJ1-4, with no clear D. The germline V gene has CDR1 MNHNS and CDR2 SASEGT. This CDR3 comprises 16 residues. V was clipped by 4 bases and J by 1 base, with 13 bases between them. The CDR3 loop is CASSVGNFLTNEKLFF. CDR3 DNA sequence: TGTGCCAGCAGTGTGGGGAATTTCCTAACTAATGAAAAACTGTTTTTT.

Only one count was recorded for this clone. The V gene is TRBV7-9, the J gene TRBJ1-1; 10 nucleotides match TRBD1. CDR3 length: 15 residues. V was pared by 7 bases and J by 5 bases, with 10 bases of the junction left unmatched. Germline V gives CDR1 SEHNR, CDR2 FQNEAQ (reference sequence). CDR3 in amino acids: CASTLAGTGVTEAFF. The DNA for the CDR3 is TGTGCCAGCACCCTAGCGGGGACAGGGGTGACTGAAGCTTTCTTT.

The chain employs TRBV28 and TRBJ2-7; TRBD1 might be the D (6 bases). CDR3 length equals 14 residues. V was shortened by 5 bases and J by 7 bases, with 18 bases between the two germline ends. Germline CDR1 MDHEN, CDR2 SYDVKM. DNA of the CDR3: TGTGCCAGCAGTCTTCGGACAGTTTTAAGGGAGCAGTACTTC. Amino acid sequence: CASSLRTVLREQYF.

This chain connects TRBV5-4 to TRBJ2-3, with D possibly being TRBD1 (6 bases). This CDR3 region has 16 residues. V was trimmed by 2 bases and J by 2 bases, leaving 15 bases between them. In germline, CDR1 is SGHNT, CDR2 YYREEE (reference sequence). CDR3 amino acids: CASSFPIGTSTDTQYF. The CDR3 region has the DNA TGTGCCAGCAGCTTTCCCATTGGGACATCCACAGATACGCAGTATTTT.

The chain carries TRBV21-1 and TRBJ2-3. TRBV21-1 is annotated as a pseudogene. The CDR3 is 20 amino acids. DNA for the CDR3: TGTGCCAGCAGCAAAGAGGGAGTAAGACGCTGGGGCGCCCTCACAGATACGCAGTATTTT. Residues: CASSKEGVRRWGALTDTQYF.

This clone came up once. V and J are TRBV25-1 and TRBJ2-5; D is ambiguous. V lost 2 bases and J 5 bases, leaving 15 bases between the germline ends. Germline loops: CDR1 MGHDK, CDR2 SYGVNS. This CDR3 has 15 amino acids. The CDR3 protein is CASSEQQYGRETQYF. CDR3 bases: TGTGCCAGCAGTGAACAGCAATATGGACGGGAGACCCAGTACTTC.